The 27 T cell receptor beta chains given below trace back to one sample, sequenced in a study of cytomegalovirus exposure and HLA in healthy donors. Vbeta (60) and Jbeta (13) primers were used in the PCR. TCRdb's copy holds only in-frame clones and misses some; the assay was immunoSEQ multiplex PCR. In the table there are tens of thousands of clones, around 70% of which are singletons. Material: PBMCs. These receptors were taken from a young man in good health and CMV-seronegative.

This chain connects TRBV28 to TRBJ1-4; D possibly corresponds to TRBD1 (5 bases). Germline CDR1 MDHEN, CDR2 SYDVKM. The CDR3 has 15 residues. V gave up 6 bases and J gave up 8 bases, with 19 bases separating them. The CDR3: CASSSPSGTGEKLFF. Written as DNA, the CDR3 is TGTGCCAGCAGCTCCCCCTCCGGGACTGGCGAAAAACTGTTTTTT.

The J gene is TRBJ1-1, the V gene TRBV6-6; possibly TRBD1 for D (6 bases). V lost 2 bases and J 11 bases, leaving 15 bases between the germline ends. The CDR3 runs to 13 residues. Germline lookup yields CDR1 MNHNY and CDR2 SVGAGI (reference sequence). The CDR3: CASSYRDGQGAFF. DNA for the CDR3: TGTGCCAGCAGTTACCGGGACGGCCAGGGGGCTTTCTTT.

The chain employs TRBV7-7 and TRBJ2-1; a possible D gene is TRBD2 (7 bases). This CDR3 is 15 amino acids long. Trimming shortened V by 5 bases and J by 8 bases, and 19 bases separated the two germline ends. Germline CDR1 is SSHAT and CDR2 is FNYEAQ (reference sequence). CDR3 in DNA: TGTGCCAGCAGCCCTTATGGGGGGGCCGACCATGAGCAGTTCTTC. Translated: CASSPYGGADHEQFF. Full variable domain (rest looked up from reference TRBV7-7 and TRBJ2-1): GAGVSQSPRYKVTKRGQDVTLRCDPISSHATLYWYQQALGQGPEFLTYFNYEAQPDKSGLPSDRFSAERPEGSISTLTIQRTEQRDSAMYRCASSPYGGADHEQFFGPGTRLTVL.

This chain uses TRBV15 with TRBJ1-2, with 8 nucleotides matching TRBD1. CDR3 length: 14 amino acids. CDR1 is LNHNV, CDR2 YYDKDF, per germline (reference sequence). J gave up 5 bases and V 6 bases, and 8 bases lay outside the gene matches. DNA for the CDR3: TGTGCCACCAGGACAGGGGCTACAGGGTATGGCTACACCTTC. It yields the protein CATRTGATGYGYTF.

The V call is TRBV15, the J call TRBJ1-5, with D maybe TRBD1 (6 bases). The CDR3 totals 15 residues. Germline V gives CDR1 LNHNV, CDR2 YYDKDF (reference sequence). Trimming took off 5 bases at V and 2 bases at J, with 13 bases between the two ends. Here the CDR3 DNA reads TGTGCCACCAGCGGGGGCGCCGCTGGCAATCAGCCCCAGCATTTT. Encoded protein: CATSGGAAGNQPQHF.

The gene calls are TRBV13 and TRBJ1-2; 9 bases line up with TRBD1. Germline loops: CDR1 PRHDT, CDR2 FYEKMQ (reference sequence). Germline trimming cut 0 bases from V and 1 base from J; bases unmatched to any gene: 3. The CDR3 has 16 amino acids. CDR3 coding DNA: TGTGCCAGCAGCTTAGGACAGGGGGCGGGTAACTATGGCTACACCTTC. Protein product: CASSLGQGAGNYGYTF.

This clone was seen a handful of times. V gene TRBV27 combines with J gene TRBJ2-1; D is unresolved. Germline V gene sequence: CDR1 MNHEY, CDR2 SMNVEV (reference sequence). Trimming shortened V by 4 bases and J by 10 bases, and 14 bases separated the two germline ends. The CDR3 is made up of 13 amino acids. CDR3 DNA: TGTGCCAGCAGTTATACTCCTTCTTGGGAGCAGTTCTTC. It yields the protein CASSYTPSWEQFF.

The chain recombines TRBV27 with TRBJ2-1; D is unclear. CDR3 length equals 12 residues. V lost 0 bases and J lost 10, with 7 bases in between. Looked up from germline, CDR1 is MNHEY and CDR2 is SMNVEV (reference sequence). Here the CDR3 reads CASSLSPREQFF. The CDR3 region has the DNA TGTGCCAGCAGTTTATCTCCCCGGGAGCAGTTCTTC.

The genes are TRBV5-1 and TRBJ2-1; TRBD1 matches at 7 bases. V dropped 0 bases and J dropped 2; count of bases not matched to a gene: 2. Germline-derived CDR1 and CDR2 are SGHRS and YFSETQ. The CDR3 consists of 15 residues. This chain's CDR3 is CASSLVGGPYNEQFF. The CDR3 DNA sequence: TGCGCCAGCAGCTTGGTAGGGGGCCCCTACAATGAGCAGTTCTTC.

This chain links TRBV28 with TRBJ1-5, with D uncertain. The CDR3 is 11 amino acids. V dropped 6 bases and J dropped 9 bases, with 9 bases sitting between them. In germline, CDR1 is MDHEN, CDR2 SYDVKM. CDR3 in amino acids: CASSQTRPQHF. In DNA form, the CDR3 reads TGTGCCAGCAGCCAAACACGGCCCCAGCATTTT.

The J gene is TRBJ1-1, the V gene TRBV6-1, with TRBD1 identical over 9 bases. With 7 bases clipped from V and 5 bases from J, the junction kept 8 bases outside the gene matches. Germline CDR1 reads MNHNS; CDR2 reads SASEGT. The CDR3 sequence is 14 residues long. The CDR3 is CASILQGAGTEAFF. For the CDR3, the DNA is TGTGCCAGCATTCTACAGGGGGCTGGGACTGAAGCTTTCTTT.

The genes are TRBV6-5 and TRBJ1-1; D is perhaps TRBD1 (5 bases). The CDR3 runs to 14 residues. Trimming left V 5 bases short and J 0 bases short, with 10 bases between. Germline V lookup: CDR1 MNHEY, CDR2 SVGAGI. CDR3 protein: CASSELTVNTEAFF. CDR3 DNA: TGTGCCAGCAGTGAATTGACAGTGAACACTGAAGCTTTCTTT.

The J gene is TRBJ1-3, the V gene TRBV7-9; no clear D gene. The germline V gene encodes CDR1 SEHNR and CDR2 FQNEAQ (reference sequence). The CDR3 is 16 residues long. Trimming took 5 bases from V and 4 from J, leaving 18 bases between them. Here the CDR3 DNA reads TGTGCCAGCAGCCGAGGAGGCGGAGGGAAGGGAAACACCATATATTTT. This sequence encodes CASSRGGGGKGNTIYF. The full variable domain, with the rest looked up from reference TRBV7-9 and TRBJ1-3, is DTGVSQNPRHKITKRGQNVTFRCDPISEHNRLYWYRQTLGQGPEFLTYFQNEAQLEKSRLLSDRFSAERPKGSFSTLEIQRTEQGDSAMYLCASSRGGGGKGNTIYFGEGSWLTVV.

This chain joins TRBV5-1 and TRBJ1-3; 8 bases line up with TRBD1. V shed 2 bases and J 2 bases; nucleotides not matched to a gene: 0. Germline V CDR1 and CDR2: SGHRS, YFSETQ. The length of the CDR3 is 14 residues. The DNA for the CDR3 is TGCGCCAGCAGCTTACAGGGGGCTGGAAACACCATATATTTT. Residues: CASSLQGAGNTIYF.

The chain has TRBV6-6 and TRBJ1-5, with D possibly matching TRBD1 (6 bases). V dropped 6 bases and J dropped 2 bases, with 14 bases sitting between them. The CDR3 covers 15 residues. In germline, CDR1 is MNHNY, CDR2 SVGAGI (reference sequence). In DNA form, the CDR3 reads TGTGCCAGCAGCCCCCCGGCAGGGGGCAATCAGCCCCAGCATTTT. It encodes CASSPPAGGNQPQHF.

This clone showed up just a few times. The chain has TRBV6-1 and TRBJ2-2, with D possibly TRBD1 on 5 matching bases. The CDR3 has 13 amino acids. Germline lookup yields CDR1 MNHNS and CDR2 SASEGT. The V end lost 3 bases, the J end lost 8 bases, and 10 bases lay between the germline ends. The CDR3 sequence: CASSESGLGELFF. CDR3 nucleotides: TGTGCCAGCAGTGAGTCAGGGTTGGGGGAGCTGTTTTTT.

V is TRBV6-5 and J is TRBJ2-3; a weak D match, TRBD2 (6 bases). V lost 8 bases and J 4 bases, leaving 16 bases between the germline ends. The CDR3 is made up of 14 amino acids. Per the germline V gene, CDR1 is MNHEY and CDR2 is SVGAGI. CDR3 amino acids: CASRGVSGSDTQYF. CDR3 nucleotide sequence: TGTGCCAGCCGAGGAGTTAGCGGCTCAGATACGCAGTATTTT.

This clone was recorded a few times. The chain employs TRBV10-3 and TRBJ1-4, with 8 nucleotides matching TRBD1. The CDR3 consists of 13 residues. V shed 7 bases and J 4 bases; nucleotides not matched to a gene: 2. The V gene's germline CDR1 is ENHRY and CDR2 SYGVKD. The CDR3 nucleotides read TGTGCCATCACAGGGGGCAGTAATGAAAAACTGTTTTTT. It is translated as CAITGGSNEKLFF.

This clone was found a few times. This chain joins TRBV5-4 and TRBJ2-5, with 7 positions matching TRBD2. This CDR3 has 15 amino acids. V lost 0 bases and J lost 4; bases outside the gene matches: 6. CDR1 and CDR2 (germline): SGHNT, YYREEE (reference sequence). CDR3 in DNA: TGTGCCAGCAGCTTGGATGCGGGAGCGGGAGAGACCCAGTACTTC. This gives the protein CASSLDAGAGETQYF.

CDR3 nucleotide sequence: TGCGCCAGCAGCTTACACCGGGACAGGGGAGGAACCGGGGAGCTGTTTTTT. This codes for CASSLHRDRGGTGELFF. The chain couples TRBV5-1 to TRBJ2-2, with 10 bases fitting TRBD1. Germline CDR1 and CDR2: SGHRS and YFSETQ. The CDR3 consists of 17 residues. The V and J ends lost 2 bases and 5 bases, in that order; junction bases with no gene match: 9.

In DNA, the CDR3 is TGTGCCAGCAGCTTCATAGGACAGGGCGAGGACACTGAAGCTTTCTTT. Residues: CASSFIGQGEDTEAFF. This chain links TRBV7-9 with TRBJ1-1; 8 nucleotides match TRBD1. With 3 bases clipped from V and 3 bases from J, the junction kept 9 bases outside the gene matches. In germline, CDR1 is SEHNR, CDR2 FQNEAQ (reference sequence). The CDR3 totals 16 residues.

The V gene is TRBV6-6, the J gene TRBJ2-2, with D maybe TRBD1 (7 bases). CDR3 length equals 15 residues. V was shortened by 6 bases and J by 2 bases, with 13 bases between the two germline ends. The germline CDR1 and CDR2 sequences are MNHNY and SVGAGI (reference sequence). The CDR3 DNA reads as TGTGCCAGCAGGGCGGGACAGCTAAACACCGGGGAGCTGTTTTTT. Encoded protein: CASRAGQLNTGELFF.

Here the CDR3 reads CATSRGQASNQPQHF. Written as DNA, the CDR3 is TGTGCCACCAGCAGAGGACAGGCAAGCAATCAGCCCCAGCATTTT. This sequence joins TRBV15 and TRBJ1-5, with TRBD1 as a possible D gene (6 bases). The germline gives CDR1 LNHNV, CDR2 YYDKDF (reference sequence). The V gene lost 1 base and the J gene lost 1 base, with 8 bases spanning the gap. This CDR3 has 15 amino acids.

This clone has only a few counts. The chain couples TRBV9 to TRBJ2-3; TRBD2 matches 7 bases. This CDR3 spans 15 amino acids. The germline V gene has CDR1 SGDLS and CDR2 YYNGEE. J gave up 6 bases and V 0 bases, and 7 bases lay outside the gene matches. The CDR3 is CASSVAALGGDTQYF. As DNA, the CDR3 is TGTGCCAGCAGCGTAGCGGCCTTGGGGGGGGATACGCAGTATTTT.

The chain carries TRBV6-6 and TRBJ2-7, with 7 bases aligning to TRBD2. The CDR3 is 12 residues long. Germline V gene sequence: CDR1 MNHNY, CDR2 SVGAGI (reference sequence). The V segment lost 9 bases and the J segment 3 bases; nucleotides outside the gene matches: 5. CDR3 DNA: TGTGCCAGTAAAAGGGAGGGCTACGAGCAGTACTTC. It codes for CASKREGYEQYF.

This chain joins TRBV5-1 and TRBJ2-3, with D possibly being TRBD2 (6 bases). Germline values: CDR1 SGHRS, CDR2 YFSETQ. V was cut by 0 bases and J by 0 bases, with 17 bases left in between. CDR3 size: 18 residues. CDR3 nucleotides: TGCGCCAGCAGCTTGGGTCGTAAGGGCGCGGGGAGCACAGATACGCAGTATTTT. It codes for CASSLGRKGAGSTDTQYF.

This sequence joins TRBV7-2 and TRBJ1-1; D call uncertain. Trimming took off 5 bases at V and 1 base at J, with 14 bases between the two ends. The CDR3 extends over 15 amino acids. Germline values: CDR1 SGHTA, CDR2 FQGNSA. The CDR3 DNA is TGTGCCAGCAGCCAAATCCGGGGATGGAACACTGAAGCTTTCTTT. Its translation: CASSQIRGWNTEAFF.